This T cell receptor (beta chain) was identified during a study of T cells expressing NK-cell markers. For the study at large: Eight donors were sequenced, of whom seven were HCMV-seropositive, while the remaining one was HCMV-seronegative.

What made the TCR beta cDNA was 5'RACE template switching with UMIs. TCRdb reprocessed the 5' RACE reads; each CDR3 protein has one entry and no DNA is given. Seen in this sample are 200,000 to 300,000 distinct CDR3 sequences; the ten most common clones hold 3.5% to 5%. About this clonotype itself: What it binds is unknown.

Study observations and caveats: The share of CD8+ T cells held by dominant NKG2C+ clonotypes was roughly 1.0-8% in about six donors.

This CDR3 is 14 amino acids long. Per germline, CDR1 SGDLS and CDR2 YYNGEE. The chain carries TRBV9 and TRBJ2-3; there is no DNA to check the TCRdb D call of TRBD2. This clonotype was obtained from a woman aged 18 to 75 in good health. Sequencing was performed on blood T cells: a sorted CD56 or NKG2C T cell subset, CD4+ or CD8+ T cells, or bulk PBMC T cells (not recorded which). CDR3 residues: CASSVGGGDRTQYF.